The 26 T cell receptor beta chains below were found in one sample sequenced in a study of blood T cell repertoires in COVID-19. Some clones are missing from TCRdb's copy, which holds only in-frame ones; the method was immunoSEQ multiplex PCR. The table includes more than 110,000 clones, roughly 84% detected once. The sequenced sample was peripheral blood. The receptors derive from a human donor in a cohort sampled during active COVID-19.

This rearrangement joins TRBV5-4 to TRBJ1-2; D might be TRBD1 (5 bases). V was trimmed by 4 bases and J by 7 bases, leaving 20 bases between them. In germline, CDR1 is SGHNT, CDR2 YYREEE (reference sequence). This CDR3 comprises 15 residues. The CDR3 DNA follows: TGTGCCAGCAGCGGGGACGGGGGAAATTTCGGTGGCTACACCTTC. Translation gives CASSGDGGNFGGYTF.

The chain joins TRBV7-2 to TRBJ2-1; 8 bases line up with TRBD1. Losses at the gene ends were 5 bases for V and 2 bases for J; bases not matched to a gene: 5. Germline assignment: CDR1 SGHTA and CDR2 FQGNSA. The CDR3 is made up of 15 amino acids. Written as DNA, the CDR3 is TGTGCCAGCAGCATGGACAGGGTCCCCTACAATGAGCAGTTCTTC. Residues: CASSMDRVPYNEQFF.

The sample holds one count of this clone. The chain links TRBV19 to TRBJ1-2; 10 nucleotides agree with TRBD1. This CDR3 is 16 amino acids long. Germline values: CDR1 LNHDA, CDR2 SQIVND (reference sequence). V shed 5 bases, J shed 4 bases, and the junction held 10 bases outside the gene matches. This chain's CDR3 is CASSPSRDRGSYGYTF. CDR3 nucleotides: TGTGCCAGTAGTCCCTCCCGGGACAGGGGTTCCTATGGCTACACCTTC.

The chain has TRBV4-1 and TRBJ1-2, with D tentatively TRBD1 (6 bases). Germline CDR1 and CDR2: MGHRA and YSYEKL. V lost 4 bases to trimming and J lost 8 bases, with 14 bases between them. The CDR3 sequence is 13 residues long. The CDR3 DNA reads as TGCGCCAGCAGCCGACAGGATGCGGGCGGCTACACCTTC. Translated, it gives CASSRQDAGGYTF.

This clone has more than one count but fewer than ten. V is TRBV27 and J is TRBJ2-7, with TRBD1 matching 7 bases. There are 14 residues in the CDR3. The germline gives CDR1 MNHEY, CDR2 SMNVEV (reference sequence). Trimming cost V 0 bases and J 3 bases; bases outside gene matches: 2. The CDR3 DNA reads TGTGCCAGCAGTTTATCGACAGGGAGCTACGAGCAGTACTTC. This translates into CASSLSTGSYEQYF.

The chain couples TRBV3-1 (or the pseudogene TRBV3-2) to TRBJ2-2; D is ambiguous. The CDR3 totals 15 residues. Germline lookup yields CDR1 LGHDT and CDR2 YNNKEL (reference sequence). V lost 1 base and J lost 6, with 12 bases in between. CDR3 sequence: CASSQGTGLSGELFF. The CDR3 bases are TGTGCCAGCAGCCAAGGAACGGGTTTGTCCGGGGAGCTGTTTTTT.

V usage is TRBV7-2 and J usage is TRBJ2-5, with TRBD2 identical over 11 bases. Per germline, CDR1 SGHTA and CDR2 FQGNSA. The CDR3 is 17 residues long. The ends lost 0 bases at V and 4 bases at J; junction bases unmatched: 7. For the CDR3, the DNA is TGTGCCAGCAGCTTAGCCCCAAGTCTAGCGGGGGGAGAGACCCAGTACTTC. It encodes CASSLAPSLAGGETQYF.

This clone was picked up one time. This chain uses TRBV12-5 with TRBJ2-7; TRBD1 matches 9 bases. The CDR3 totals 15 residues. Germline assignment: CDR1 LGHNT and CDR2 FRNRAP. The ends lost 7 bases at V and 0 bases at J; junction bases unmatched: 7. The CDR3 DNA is TGTGCTAGTGCCTGGGACAGGGAACACTCCTACGAGCAGTACTTC. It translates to CASAWDREHSYEQYF.

CDR3 in amino acids: CASSSRRADYTF. CDR3 coding DNA: TGTGCCAGCAGCTCCAGGAGAGCGGACTACACCTTC. V is TRBV7-9 and J is TRBJ1-2; D is undetermined. Germline CDR1 and CDR2: SEHNR and FQNEAQ (reference sequence). Trimming took off 4 bases at V and 10 bases at J, with 13 bases between the two ends. The CDR3 loop spans 12 amino acids.

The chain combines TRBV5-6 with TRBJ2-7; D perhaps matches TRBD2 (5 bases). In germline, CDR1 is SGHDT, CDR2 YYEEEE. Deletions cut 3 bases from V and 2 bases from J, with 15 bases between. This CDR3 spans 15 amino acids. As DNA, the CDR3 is TGTGCCAGCAGCTCCTTGGACTCTTCGCCCTACGAGCAGTACTTC. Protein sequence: CASSSLDSSPYEQYF.

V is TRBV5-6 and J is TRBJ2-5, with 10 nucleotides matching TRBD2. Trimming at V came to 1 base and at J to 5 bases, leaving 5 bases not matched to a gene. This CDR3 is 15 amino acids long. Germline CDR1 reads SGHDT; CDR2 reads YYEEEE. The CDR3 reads CASSLSSGGSETQYF. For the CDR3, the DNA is TGTGCCAGCAGCTTGTCTAGCGGGGGATCGGAGACCCAGTACTTC.

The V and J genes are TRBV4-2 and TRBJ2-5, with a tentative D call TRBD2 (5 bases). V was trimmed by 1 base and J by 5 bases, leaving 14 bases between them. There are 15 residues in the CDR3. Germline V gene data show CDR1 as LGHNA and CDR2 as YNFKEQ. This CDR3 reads CASSQGGELGETQYF. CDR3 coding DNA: TGTGCCAGCAGCCAAGGTGGGGAGCTCGGGGAGACCCAGTACTTC.

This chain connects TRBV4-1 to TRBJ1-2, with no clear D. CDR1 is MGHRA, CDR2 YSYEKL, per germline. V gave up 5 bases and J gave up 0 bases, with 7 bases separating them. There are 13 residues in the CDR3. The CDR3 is CASSSTTNYGYTF. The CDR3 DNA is TGCGCCAGCAGCTCGACAACTAACTATGGCTACACCTTC.

In DNA form, the CDR3 reads TGCGCCAGCAGCCGAGGGCAGGGGACCAACGAGCAGTACTTC. Protein sequence: CASSRGQGTNEQYF. The chain uses TRBV5-1 and TRBJ2-7; a weak D match, TRBD1 (6 bases). Germline loops: CDR1 SGHRS, CDR2 YFSETQ. V was trimmed by 4 bases and J by 5 bases, leaving 16 bases between them. The CDR3 has 14 amino acids.

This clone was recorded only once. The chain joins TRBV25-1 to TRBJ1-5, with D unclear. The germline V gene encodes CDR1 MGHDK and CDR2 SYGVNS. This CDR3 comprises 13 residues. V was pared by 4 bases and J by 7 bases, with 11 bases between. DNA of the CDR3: TGTGCCAGCAGTGGTACCGGAGGACAGCCCCAGCATTTT. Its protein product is CASSGTGGQPQHF.

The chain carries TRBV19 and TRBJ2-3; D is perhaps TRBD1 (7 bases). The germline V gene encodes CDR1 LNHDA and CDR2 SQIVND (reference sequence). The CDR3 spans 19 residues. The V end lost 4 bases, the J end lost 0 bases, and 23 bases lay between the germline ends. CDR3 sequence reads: CASSTGGRDRQTSTDTQYF. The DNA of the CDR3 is TGTGCCAGTAGTACCGGGGGCCGGGACAGACAAACTAGCACAGATACGCAGTATTTT.

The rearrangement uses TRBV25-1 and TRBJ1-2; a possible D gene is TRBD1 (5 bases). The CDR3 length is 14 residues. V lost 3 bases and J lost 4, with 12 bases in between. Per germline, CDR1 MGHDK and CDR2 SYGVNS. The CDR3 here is CASSDPGRLYGYTF. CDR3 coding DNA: TGTGCCAGCAGTGACCCAGGGCGTCTCTATGGCTACACCTTC.

The CDR3 here is CASSYSSRQNEKLFF. CDR3 coding DNA: TGTGCCAGCAGTTACTCGAGCAGGCAGAATGAAAAACTGTTTTTT. The gene calls are TRBV6-6 and TRBJ1-4; D gene ambiguous. Looked up from germline, CDR1 is MNHNY and CDR2 is SVGAGI (reference sequence). The CDR3 contains 15 residues. V was pared by 0 bases and J by 5 bases, with 10 bases between.

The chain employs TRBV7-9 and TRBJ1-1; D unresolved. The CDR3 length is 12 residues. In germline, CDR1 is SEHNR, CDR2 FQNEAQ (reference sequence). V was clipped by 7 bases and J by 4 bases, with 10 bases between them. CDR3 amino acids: CASTPEGTEAFF. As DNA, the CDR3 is TGTGCCAGCACCCCAGAGGGCACTGAAGCTTTCTTT.

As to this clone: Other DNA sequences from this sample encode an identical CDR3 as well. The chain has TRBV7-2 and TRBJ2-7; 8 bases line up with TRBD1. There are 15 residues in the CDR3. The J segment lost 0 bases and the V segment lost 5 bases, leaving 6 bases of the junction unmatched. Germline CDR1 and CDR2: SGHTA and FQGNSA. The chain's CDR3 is CASSLRQGSSYEQYF. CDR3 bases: TGTGCCAGCAGCCTCAGACAGGGGAGCTCCTACGAGCAGTACTTC.

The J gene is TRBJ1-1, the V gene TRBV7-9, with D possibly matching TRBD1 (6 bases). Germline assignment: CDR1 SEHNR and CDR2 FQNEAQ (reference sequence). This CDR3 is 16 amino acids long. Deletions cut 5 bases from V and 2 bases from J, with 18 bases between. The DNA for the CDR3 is TGTGCCAGCAGCGAAGCTATGAAGGGGGAAAACACTGAAGCTTTCTTT. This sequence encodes CASSEAMKGENTEAFF.

DNA of the CDR3: TGTGCCAGCAGTCTCCTACGATCCTATAATTCACCCCTCCACTTT. Residues: CASSLLRSYNSPLHF. The V and J genes are TRBV28 and TRBJ1-6, with D unresolved. Germline V gene data show CDR1 as MDHEN and CDR2 as SYDVKM. V dropped 5 bases and J dropped 1 base, with 9 bases sitting between them. The CDR3 runs 15 residues.

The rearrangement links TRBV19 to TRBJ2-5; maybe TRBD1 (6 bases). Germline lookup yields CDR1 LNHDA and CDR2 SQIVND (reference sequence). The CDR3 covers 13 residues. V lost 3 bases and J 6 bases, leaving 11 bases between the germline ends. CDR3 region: CASSITGIKTQYF. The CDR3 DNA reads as TGTGCCAGTAGTATCACAGGGATAAAGACCCAGTACTTC.

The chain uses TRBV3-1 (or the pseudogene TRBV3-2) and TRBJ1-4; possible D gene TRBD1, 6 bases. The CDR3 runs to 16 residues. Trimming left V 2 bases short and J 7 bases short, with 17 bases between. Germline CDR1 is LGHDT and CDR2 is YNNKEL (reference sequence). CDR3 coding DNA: TGTGCCAGCAGCCAAACTGGGGCAGGGGTCGGTGAAAAACTGTTTTTT. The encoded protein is CASSQTGAGVGEKLFF.

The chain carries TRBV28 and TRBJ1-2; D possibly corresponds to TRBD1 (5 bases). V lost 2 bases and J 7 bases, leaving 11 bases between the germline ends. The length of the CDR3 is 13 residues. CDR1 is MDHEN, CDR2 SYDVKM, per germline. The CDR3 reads CASSLKGLGGYTF. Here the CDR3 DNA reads TGTGCCAGCAGTTTAAAGGGGTTGGGTGGCTACACCTTC.

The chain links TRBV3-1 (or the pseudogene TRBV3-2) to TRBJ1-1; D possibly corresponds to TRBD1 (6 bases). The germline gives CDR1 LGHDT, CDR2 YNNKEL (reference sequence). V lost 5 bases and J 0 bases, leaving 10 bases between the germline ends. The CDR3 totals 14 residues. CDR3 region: CASSLGAMNTEAFF. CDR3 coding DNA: TGTGCCAGCAGCTTGGGGGCTATGAACACTGAAGCTTTCTTT.